This is a list of T cell receptor beta chains from one sample in a study of OX40 agonist ivuxolimab in advanced cancers. The method was immunoSEQ multiplex PCR; TCRdb's version includes in-frame clones alone and lacks a portion of them. The sample holds 80,000 to 100,000 clones, around 86% seen once. Sequencing used CD4+ or CD8+ T cells sorted from blood, obtained in a trial of the OX40 agonist ivuxolimab. The source is an adult with an advanced solid tumor such as melanoma, head and neck, liver or kidney cancer. CDR3s include the opening cysteine and the closing phenylalanine or tryptophan. D genes are given only for firm matches.

v_gene: TRBV27; d_gene: NA; j_gene: TRBJ2-3; CDR3aa: CASSLTSLSTDTQYF; CDR3nt: TGTGCCAGCAGTTTAACTAGTTTGAGCACAGATACGCAGTATTTT
v_gene: TRBV27; d_gene: NA; j_gene: TRBJ2-1; CDR3aa: CASSLTLTYNEQFF; CDR3nt: TGTGCCAGCAGTTTGACATTGACATACAATGAGCAGTTCTTC
v_gene: TRBV6-1; d_gene: NA; j_gene: TRBJ2-2; CDR3aa: CASSEITVWRQVTGELFF; CDR3nt: TGTGCCAGCAGTGAAATAACGGTTTGGCGTCAGGTCACCGGGGAGCTGTTTTTT
v_gene: TRBV11-3; d_gene: NA; j_gene: TRBJ2-1; CDR3aa: CASSPREGSGNEQFF; CDR3nt: TGTGCCAGCAGCCCCCGAGAGGGATCCGGCAATGAGCAGTTCTTC
v_gene: TRBV5-6; d_gene: NA; j_gene: TRBJ2-5; CDR3aa: CASSSGPQETQYF; CDR3nt: TGTGCCAGCAGCTCCGGGCCCCAAGAGACCCAGTACTTC
v_gene: TRBV21-1; d_gene: NA; j_gene: TRBJ2-1; CDR3aa: CASSKMTSGPYNEQFF; CDR3nt: TGTGCCAGCAGCAAAATGACTAGCGGGCCATACAATGAGCAGTTCTTC
v_gene: TRBV6-5; d_gene: TRBD1; j_gene: TRBJ1-2; CDR3aa: CASRDGGTGNYGYTF; CDR3nt: TGTGCCAGCAGGGACGGGGGGACAGGGAACTATGGCTACACCTTC
v_gene: TRBV6-6; d_gene: NA; j_gene: TRBJ1-2; CDR3aa: CASTRDKAVRGYTF; CDR3nt: TGTGCCAGCACCCGGGACAAAGCCGTAAGGGGCTACACCTTC
v_gene: TRBV19; d_gene: TRBD1; j_gene: TRBJ1-5; CDR3aa: CASSTTGTGNQPQHF; CDR3nt: TGTGCCAGTAGTACCACCGGGACAGGGAATCAGCCCCAGCATTTT
v_gene: TRBV5-1; d_gene: NA; j_gene: TRBJ2-3; CDR3aa: CASSPDSTDTQYF; CDR3nt: TGCGCCAGCAGCCCCGACAGCACAGATACGCAGTATTTT